These T cell receptor beta chains were read from a single sample in a study of cytomegalovirus exposure and HLA in healthy donors. TCRdb's copy holds only in-frame clones and misses some; the assay was immunoSEQ multiplex PCR. The profile shows over 150,000 clones, approximately 81% of them singletons. Material: PBMCs. The receptor set was obtained from a boy between 2 and 15 years old in good health and CMV-seronegative. Both conserved end residues are part of each CDR3. A D gene is named only where the DNA matches it firmly. Only part of the rows carry a size: once, few, many, or a class if the clone is expanded.

CDR3 protein | CDR3 DNA | clone size | J gene | D gene | V gene
CASSVTSGSPYEQYF | TGCGCCAGCAGCGTTACTAGCGGGAGTCCCTACGAGCAGTACTTC | . | TRBJ2-7 | TRBD2 | TRBV5-1
CASSPRQGDGELFF | TGTGCCAGCTCACCCCGGCAGGGTGACGGGGAGCTGTTTTTT | . | TRBJ2-2 | . | TRBV18
CASSVKGTVAFF | TGTGCCAGCAGTGTTAAAGGGACTGTGGCTTTCTTT | . | TRBJ1-1 | . | TRBV6-1
CASSEGQVNTEAFF | TGTGCCAGCAGTGAGGGACAGGTGAACACTGAAGCTTTCTTT | once | TRBJ1-1 | TRBD1 | TRBV28
CSVDLGQGGEQYF | TGCAGCGTTGATCTCGGACAGGGCGGGGAGCAGTACTTC | . | TRBJ2-7 | TRBD1 | TRBV29-1
CASSSPGQSYEQYF | TGTGCCAGCAGTTCACCGGGACAGTCCTACGAGCAGTACTTC | . | TRBJ2-7 | TRBD1 | TRBV28
CASSQVRGQGIETQYF | TGTGCCAGCAGCCAAGTACGGGGACAGGGGATAGAGACCCAGTACTTC | once | TRBJ2-5 | TRBD1 | TRBV4-2
CASSVRDIYGYTF | TGTGCCAGCAGTGTAAGGGACATCTATGGCTACACCTTC | . | TRBJ1-2 | . | TRBV2
CASSQGGGSDYEQYF | TGCGCCAGCAGCCAAGGAGGCGGGTCTGATTACGAGCAGTACTTC | . | TRBJ2-7 | . | TRBV4-1
CASSQEGLFNEKLFF | TGCGCCAGCAGCCAAGAGGGCCTGTTTAATGAAAAACTGTTTTTT | . | TRBJ1-4 | . | TRBV4-1
CASSLVATEAFF | TGCGCCAGCAGCTTGGTGGCAACTGAAGCTTTCTTT | . | TRBJ1-1 | . | TRBV5-1
CASSQVPRVRTEAFF | TGTGCCAGCAGCCAAGTTCCGAGGGTCCGCACTGAAGCTTTCTTT | . | TRBJ1-1 | . | TRBV4-2
CASSISRGGYYNEQFF | TGTGCCAGTAGTATAAGTCGGGGGGGGTACTACAATGAGCAGTTCTTC | . | TRBJ2-1 | TRBD2 | TRBV19
CASRERFSTDTQYF | TGTGCCAGCCGGGAACGGTTTAGCACAGATACGCAGTATTTT | once | TRBJ2-3 | . | TRBV2
CASGRGGRVDQPQHF | TGTGCCAGCGGTAGAGGGGGCAGGGTGGACCAGCCCCAGCATTTT | . | TRBJ1-5 | TRBD1 | TRBV28
CASSIDRRRNLVGTDTQYF | TGTGCCAGTAGTATAGACCGCAGGAGGAATTTGGTTGGCACAGATACGCAGTATTTT | . | TRBJ2-3 | . | TRBV19
CSVEAVLAASGRYLQFF | TGCAGCGTTGAAGCGGTGTTGGCGGCTAGCGGGAGGTATCTGCAGTTCTTC | few | TRBJ2-1 | TRBD2 | TRBV29-1
CASSLWDRSYEQYF | TGTGCCAGCAGCCTATGGGACAGGAGTTACGAGCAGTACTTC | . | TRBJ2-7 | TRBD1 | TRBV7-9
CASSLTGTGGYEQYF | TGTGCCAGCAGCTTAACCGGGACAGGGGGCTACGAGCAGTACTTC | few | TRBJ2-7 | TRBD1 | TRBV11-2
CASSLVGTGSTDTQYF | TGTGCCAGCAGTTTAGTTGGGACAGGGAGCACAGATACGCAGTATTTT | . | TRBJ2-3 | TRBD1 | TRBV28
CASSLAGAYNEQFF | TGTGCCAGCAGCTTAGCGGGAGCCTACAATGAGCAGTTCTTC | . | TRBJ2-1 | TRBD2 | TRBV7-3
CASSQETHGVYEQYF | TGTGCCAGCAGCCAAGAGACGCACGGGGTTTACGAGCAGTACTTC | once | TRBJ2-7 | . | TRBV14
CASRDRDRGNTIYF | TGTGCCAGCAGGGACAGGGATCGGGGAAACACCATATATTTT | once | TRBJ1-3 | TRBD1 | TRBV6-5
CASSQGLAGADTQYF | TGTGCCAGCAGCCAGGGACTAGCGGGAGCAGATACGCAGTATTTT | . | TRBJ2-3 | TRBD2 | TRBV7-9
CAISESMVYYEQYF | TGTGCCATCAGTGAGTCGATGGTGTACTACGAGCAGTACTTC | . | TRBJ2-7 | . | TRBV10-3
CASSIGGGSQPQHF | TGTGCCAGTAGTATAGGGGGGGGGAGTCAGCCCCAGCATTTT | . | TRBJ1-5 | . | TRBV19
CASSATGVSSYEQYF | TGTGCCAGCAGTGCTACAGGTGTTAGCTCCTACGAGCAGTACTTC | . | TRBJ2-7 | . | TRBV28
CASSFLGGFSGNTIYF | TGTGCCAGCAGCTTCTTGGGGGGGTTCTCTGGAAACACCATATATTTT | . | TRBJ1-3 | . | TRBV11-2
CASSQATGFTDTQYF | TGTGCCAGCAGCCAAGCTACAGGTTTCACAGATACGCAGTATTTT | . | TRBJ2-3 | . | TRBV14
CATSRDRGSTDTQYF | TGTGCCACCAGCAGAGATCGCGGGAGCACAGATACGCAGTATTTT | . | TRBJ2-3 | . | TRBV15
CASNMGRTGVDEQFF | TGCGCCAGCAACATGGGTCGGACAGGGGTTGATGAGCAGTTCTTC | . | TRBJ2-1 | TRBD1 | TRBV5-1
CASTGQGAQETQYF | TGTGCCAGCACGGGACAGGGGGCGCAAGAGACCCAGTACTTC | . | TRBJ2-5 | TRBD1 | TRBV27
CASSLRDSDYTEAFF | TGTGCCAGTAGTCTTCGGGACAGCGACTACACTGAAGCTTTCTTT | few | TRBJ1-1 | TRBD1 | TRBV19
CASNWDRGRYGYTF | TGTGCCAGCAATTGGGACAGGGGAAGGTATGGCTACACCTTC | few | TRBJ1-2 | TRBD1 | TRBV2
CATGRGTATNEKLFF | TGTGCCACTGGGCGGGGGACTGCAACTAATGAAAAACTGTTTTTT | . | TRBJ1-4 | . | TRBV19
CASRTGAYNEQFF | TGTGCCAGCAGAACCGGGGCCTACAATGAGCAGTTCTTC | . | TRBJ2-1 | . | TRBV28
CASRNRGNSPLHF | TGTGCCAGCAGAAACAGGGGTAATTCACCCCTCCACTTT | few | TRBJ1-6 | TRBD1 | TRBV28